This T cell receptor (beta chain) was observed in a study of T cell repertoires in cytomegalovirus infection. Study summary: A matching HLA type, together with CMV infection, was signaled by public TCR beta signatures.

Study-level results: There were HLA-C-restricted CMV-specific TCR beta clonotypes dominating the ex vivo response. Cumulative frequency of public TCR beta families picked out carriers of CMV plus the relevant HLA.

TCRdb used MiXCR to reprocess the reads, holding one entry per CDR3 protein. This sample has some 180,000 distinct CDR3 sequences, with about 21% found just once. The V end lost 1 base, the J end lost 0 bases, and 14 bases lay between the germline ends. The CDR3 contains 17 residues. Per germline, CDR1 SGHAT and CDR2 FQNNGV. A note on this clonotype: What it recognizes is unknown.

The source of this sequence is a human donor in good health (CMV status not recorded). Some clones in this sample may be carry-over from other donors' samples. The chain has TRBV11-2 and TRBJ2-3; D is possibly TRBD2 (7 bases). Sequenced: PBMCs. CDR3 sequence reads: CASSLAGGRTSTDTQYF. Written as DNA, the CDR3 is TGTGCCAGCAGCTTAGCGGGGGGCCGAACTAGCACAGATACGCAGTATTTT.